This T cell receptor (beta chain) was documented in a study of post-analysis software for immune sequencing data. cDNA libraries of TCR beta carried unique molecular identifiers. MiXCR, run by TCRdb on the PCR reads, gives a single entry per CDR3 protein. The table lists 800,000 to 950,000 distinct CDR3 sequences, around 53% of them singletons. With respect to this clonotype: Its antigen is undetermined.

Study-wide results and caveats: Diversity measured as normalized Chao1 was significantly lower in multiple sclerosis patients than in controls. Under F measure analysis, samples from one preparation batch co-clustered strongly.

The source of this sequence is a girl under 18 with multiple sclerosis. The sample consisted of blood.

This CDR3 is CASSLVGARRGLVPYEQYF. The CDR3 coding sequence is TGTGCCAGCAGCTTGGTAGGGGCAAGACGGGGACTAGTCCCCTACGAGCAGTACTTC. This chain links TRBV7-6 with TRBJ2-7; 8 bases are shared with TRBD2. The CDR3 extends over 19 amino acids. Germline CDR1 and CDR2: SGHVS and FNYEAQ. Trimming removed 3 bases from V and 2 bases from J; junction bases left unmatched: 18.